These 4 T cell receptor beta chains originate from one sample sequenced in a study of early T cells in non-severe SARS-CoV-2 infection. TCRdb passed the 5' RACE reads through MiXCR, listing each CDR3 protein once. The data contain approximately 89,000 distinct CDR3 sequences, 11% to 15% of them singletons. The sample consisted of whole blood. The receptors originated from an adult who was a healthcare worker with PCR-confirmed SARS-CoV-2 infection or an uninfected control (not recorded which).

This clonotype was seen repeatedly, ten times or more. The chain combines TRBV28 with TRBJ2-4, with 7 bases matching TRBD1. Germline V gene lookup returns CDR1 MDHEN and CDR2 SYDVKM. This CDR3 spans 14 amino acids. J gave up 2 bases and V 6 bases, and 4 bases lay outside the gene matches. The CDR3 DNA sequence: TGTGCCAGCAGCCCGGACAGGACCAAAAACATTCAGTACTTC. Encoded protein: CASSPDRTKNIQYF.

The chain combines TRBV20-1 with TRBJ1-2; D not resolved. Deletions cut 5 bases from V and 0 bases from J, with 7 bases between. The CDR3 has 12 residues. CDR1 and CDR2 (germline): DFQATT, SNEGSKA (reference sequence). As DNA, the CDR3 is TGCAGTGCTGAGGACCCTAACTATGGCTACACCTTC. It translates to CSAEDPNYGYTF.

The chain employs TRBV2 and TRBJ2-2; no clear D. This CDR3 contains 16 residues. V was pared by 2 bases and J by 0 bases, with 10 bases between. Germline V lookup: CDR1 SNHLY, CDR2 FYNNEI. The CDR3 DNA reads TGTGCCAGCAGTGAATTTTGGCTCGCGAACACCGGGGAGCTGTTTTTT. Protein: CASSEFWLANTGELFF.

The chain recombines TRBV20-1 with TRBJ2-1; perhaps D is TRBD1 or TRBD2 (6 bases each). The V and J ends lost 5 bases and 1 base respectively, with 12 bases between them. The germline CDR1 and CDR2 sequences are DFQATT and SNEGSKA (reference sequence). The CDR3 runs to 14 residues. The CDR3 loop is CSAASDRSYNEQFF. The DNA of the CDR3 is TGCAGTGCTGCTAGCGACAGGTCCTACAATGAGCAGTTCTTC.